A single T cell receptor beta chain is shown here with its context. Sequenced by immunoSEQ multiplex PCR; TCRdb stores in-frame clones only, minus some. This sample has about 180,000 clones, with roughly nine tenths found just once. This specimen belongs to a study of blood T cell repertoires in COVID-19. CDR3 size: 14 residues. V gave up 2 bases and J gave up 0 bases, with 9 bases separating them. From germline, CDR1 is GTSNPN and CDR2 SVGIG (reference sequence). Specimen: peripheral blood. The receptor was isolated from a man in his 70s with active or convalescent COVID-19. The chain has TRBV30 and TRBJ2-3; possible D gene TRBD1, 6 bases. CDR3 bases: TGTGCCTGGAGTCCAGGACAGAGCACAGATACGCAGTATTTT. Translated, it gives CAWSPGQSTDTQYF.